The 8 T cell receptor beta chains below were found in one sample sequenced in a study of shared clonotypes between healthy human individuals. Clones were read by immunoSEQ multiplex PCR, and TCRdb kept only the in-frame ones, dropping some. The sample holds approximately 810,000 clones, 85% to 95% seen once. Naive CD8 cells were CD45RO-negative, positively selected for CCR7, excluding terminally differentiated effector memory CD45RA+ cells. Sequencing was done on a sample of naive CD8+ T cells sorted from blood. Receptors were obtained from a man aged 25-40 years in good health.

The gene calls are TRBV4-3 and TRBJ2-1; 9 positions match TRBD2. This CDR3 is 18 amino acids long. CDR1 and CDR2 (germline): LGHNA, YSLEER. Trimming removed 1 base from V and 0 bases from J; junction bases left unmatched: 7. CDR3 loop: CASSQGLADISSYNEQFF. Here the CDR3 DNA reads TGCGCCAGCAGCCAAGGACTAGCGGATATTAGCTCCTACAATGAGCAGTTCTTC.

The chain has TRBV7-9 and TRBJ1-1; D ambiguous. The CDR3 has 11 amino acids. Germline-derived CDR1 and CDR2 are SEHNR and FQNEAQ (reference sequence). V was trimmed by 4 bases and J by 5 bases, leaving 5 bases between them. CDR3 amino acids: CASSSRTEAFF. DNA for the CDR3: TGTGCCAGCAGCTCCAGGACTGAAGCTTTCTTT.

The rearrangement joins TRBV2 to TRBJ1-2; perhaps TRBD1 as D (5 bases). V was trimmed by 7 bases and J by 4 bases, leaving 13 bases between them. The CDR3 length is 13 residues. Germline loops: CDR1 SNHLY, CDR2 FYNNEI. The CDR3 spells CASMGRISYGYTF. In DNA, the CDR3 is TGTGCCAGCATGGGACGGATTTCCTATGGCTACACCTTC.

To note about this clone: The sample carries other DNA sequences with the same CDR3. The V and J genes are TRBV27 and TRBJ2-7; D may be TRBD1 (6 bases). V dropped 5 bases and J dropped 3 bases, with 11 bases sitting between them. This CDR3 comprises 13 residues. The germline V gene encodes CDR1 MNHEY and CDR2 SMNVEV (reference sequence). The CDR3 protein is CASSLNRVYEQYF. The CDR3 bases are TGTGCCAGCAGTCTAAACAGGGTCTACGAGCAGTACTTC.

The V gene is TRBV27, the J gene TRBJ2-1; possible D gene TRBD2, 5 bases. Germline V gene data show CDR1 as MNHEY and CDR2 as SMNVEV (reference sequence). The germline V and J ends were trimmed by 8 bases and 11 bases, with 13 bases remaining between them. The CDR3 consists of 11 residues. The CDR3 spells CASLRGYKQFF. As DNA, the CDR3 is TGTGCCAGCCTCCGAGGGTACAAGCAGTTCTTC.

The gene calls are TRBV6-4 and TRBJ2-1; possibly TRBD1 or TRBD2 for D (6 bases each). Germline CDR1 reads MRHNA; CDR2 reads SNTAGT. V gave up 4 bases and J gave up 3 bases, with 10 bases separating them. The CDR3 has 14 amino acids. The CDR3 here is CASSVGGSYNEQFF. Here the CDR3 DNA reads TGTGCCAGCAGTGTCGGGGGCAGCTACAATGAGCAGTTCTTC.

The chain joins TRBV10-1 to TRBJ2-7; 10 nucleotides align to TRBD1. Trimming at V came to 5 bases and at J to 3 bases, leaving 4 bases not matched to a gene. This CDR3 is 14 amino acids long. In germline, CDR1 is WNHNN, CDR2 SYGVQD (reference sequence). The CDR3 sequence: CASSRRTGGYEQYF. CDR3 nucleotide sequence: TGCGCCAGCAGTCGCCGGACAGGGGGCTACGAGCAGTACTTC.

The genes are TRBV4-1 and TRBJ2-7, with 7 bases identical to TRBD1. Trimming removed 4 bases from V and 2 bases from J; junction bases left unmatched: 8. CDR1 and CDR2 (germline): MGHRA, YSYEKL. This CDR3 comprises 15 residues. CDR3 region: CASSLYPGQTYEQYF. DNA of the CDR3: TGCGCCAGCAGCCTTTACCCGGGACAGACCTACGAGCAGTACTTC.